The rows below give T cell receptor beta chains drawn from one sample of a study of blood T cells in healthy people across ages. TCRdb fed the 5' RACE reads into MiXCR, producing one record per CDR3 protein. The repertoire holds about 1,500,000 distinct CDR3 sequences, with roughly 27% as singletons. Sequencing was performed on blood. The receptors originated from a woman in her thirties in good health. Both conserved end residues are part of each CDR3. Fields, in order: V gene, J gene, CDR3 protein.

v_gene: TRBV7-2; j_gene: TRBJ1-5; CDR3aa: CASSFDSGDQPQHF
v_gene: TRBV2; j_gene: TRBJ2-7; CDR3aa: CASGGQVRDEQYF
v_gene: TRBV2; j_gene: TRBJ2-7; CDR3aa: CASSRLADRYEQYF
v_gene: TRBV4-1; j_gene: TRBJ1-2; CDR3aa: CASSQVTAVLPSGYTF
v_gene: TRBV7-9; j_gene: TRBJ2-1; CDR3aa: CASSPEGVRAEQFF
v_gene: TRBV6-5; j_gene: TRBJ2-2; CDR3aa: CASSYERTGSAGELFF
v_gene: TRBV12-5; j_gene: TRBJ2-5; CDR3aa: CASGSGRGQETQYF
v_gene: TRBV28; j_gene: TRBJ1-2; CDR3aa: CASSLRRDTLGYGYTF
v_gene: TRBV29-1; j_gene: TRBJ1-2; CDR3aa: CSVDLRGAGYGYTF
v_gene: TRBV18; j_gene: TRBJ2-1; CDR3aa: CASSPPQLAGAGNEQFF
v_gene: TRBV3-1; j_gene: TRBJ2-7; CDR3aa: CASSQGMSTYEQYF
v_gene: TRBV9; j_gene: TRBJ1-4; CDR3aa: CASSVEDRDAEKLFF
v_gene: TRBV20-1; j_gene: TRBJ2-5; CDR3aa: CSAGVLGGRKETQYF